This entry lists 10 T cell receptor beta chains sequenced from one sample in a study of OX40 agonist ivuxolimab in advanced cancers. The method was the immunoSEQ multiplex PCR assay. This is the immuneACCESS table as TCRdb keeps it, with only in-frame sequences that have V and J called. A part of the clones is gone; compared with another copy, unresolved V genes explain less than half, and the rest is unexplained. The sample includes some 100,000 clones, with about nine tenths observed a single time. The ten largest make up under 0.4% of the sample. The sample was CD4+ or CD8+ T cells sorted from blood, taken in a trial of the OX40 agonist ivuxolimab. These receptors all come from an adult with an advanced solid tumor such as melanoma, head and neck, liver or kidney cancer.

The chain combines TRBV19 with TRBJ2-3; D may be TRBD1 (6 bases). The V end was cut by 5 bases, the J end by 0 bases, with 12 bases between. Germline CDR1 and CDR2: LNHDA and SQIVND (reference sequence). The CDR3 extends over 15 amino acids. Here the CDR3 reads CASSSLTGSTDTQYF. CDR3 sequence (DNA): TGTGCCAGTAGTTCCCTGACAGGTAGCACAGATACGCAGTATTTT. Variable domain in full (rest from reference TRBV19 and TRBJ2-3): DGGITQSPKYLFRKEGQNVTLSCEQNLNHDAMYWYRQDPGQGLRLIYYSQIVNDFQKGDIAEGYSVSREKKESFPLTVTSAQKNPTAFYLCASSSLTGSTDTQYFGPGTRLTVL.

This chain uses TRBV6-1 with TRBJ2-3, with D possibly matching TRBD2 (7 bases). V was shortened by 3 bases and J by 1 base, with 11 bases between the two germline ends. This CDR3 spans 15 amino acids. Germline CDR1 MNHNS, CDR2 SASEGT. CDR3 residues: CASSEGGLGTDTQYF. The CDR3 nucleotides are TGTGCCAGCAGTGAGGGGGGGCTAGGCACAGATACGCAGTATTTT.

The genes are TRBV4-1 and TRBJ1-5; TRBD1 is a possible D gene (5 bases). From germline, CDR1 is MGHRA and CDR2 YSYEKL. The CDR3 consists of 16 residues. V lost 0 bases and J lost 3, with 12 bases in between. The CDR3 nucleotides read TGCGCCAGCAGCCAAGATCCCGACAGATTCAATCAGCCCCAGCATTTT. Translation: CASSQDPDRFNQPQHF.

This CDR3 reads CASSRGLSYSYEQYF. CDR3 bases: TGTGCCAGCAGCAGAGGACTCTCATACTCCTACGAGCAGTACTTC. V and J are TRBV28 and TRBJ2-5, with D tentatively TRBD2 (5 bases). The DNA matches TRBJ2-7 better at its end, which makes the J call doubtful. The germline CDR1 and CDR2 sequences are MDHEN and SYDVKM. The CDR3 has 15 amino acids.

The chain links TRBV11-2 to TRBJ2-1, with TRBD1 as a possible D gene (5 bases). V lost 1 base, J lost 0 bases, and 10 bases lay in between. CDR3 length: 16 residues. Germline CDR1 and CDR2: SGHAT and FQNNGV. The CDR3 region has the DNA TGTGCCAGCAGCTTAGGACAGTCGAGCTCCTACAATGAGCAGTTCTTC. It is translated as CASSLGQSSSYNEQFF.

Only a few counts were recorded for this clone. The chain uses TRBV28 and TRBJ2-1; D gene uncertain. The CDR3 totals 14 residues. Between the trimmed V and J ends, which lost 2 bases and 3 bases, there was a span of 8 bases. Germline CDR1 reads MDHEN; CDR2 reads SYDVKM. The CDR3, as DNA: TGTGCCAGCAGTTTAGGGCTAAACTACAATGAGCAGTTCTTC. Translating it yields CASSLGLNYNEQFF. The full variable domain, rest sourced from reference TRBV28 and TRBJ2-1, is DVKVTQSSRYLVKRTGEKVFLECVQDMDHENMFWYRQDPGLGLRLIYFSYDVKMKEKGDIPEGYSVSREKKERFSLILESASTNQTSMYLCASSLGLNYNEQFFGPGTRLTVL.

The CDR3: CASSPQTSGSYEQYF. Written as DNA, the CDR3 is TGTGCCAGCAGCCCTCAGACTAGCGGATCCTACGAGCAGTACTTC. The chain uses TRBV7-9 and TRBJ2-7, with 9 nucleotides matching TRBD2. V dropped 5 bases and J dropped 1; count of bases not matched to a gene: 6. This CDR3 region has 15 residues. Germline V gene sequence: CDR1 SEHNR, CDR2 FQNEAQ (reference sequence).

This clone was recorded only once. This chain links TRBV7-8 with TRBJ2-7; D perhaps matches TRBD2 (6 bases). The V gene's germline CDR1 is SGHVS and CDR2 FQNEAQ. The CDR3 extends over 16 amino acids. V lost 3 bases, J lost 2 bases, and 17 bases lay in between. CDR3 loop: CASSFGLPSETYEQYF. CDR3 nucleotide sequence: TGTGCCAGCAGCTTCGGCCTTCCTAGCGAAACCTACGAGCAGTACTTC.

This clone appeared once. The rearrangement links TRBV5-6 to TRBJ1-1; no reliable D call. The germline V gene has CDR1 SGHDT and CDR2 YYEEEE. The CDR3 extends over 12 amino acids. V gave up 0 bases and J gave up 8 bases, with 8 bases separating them. The CDR3 reads CASSLEPEEAFF. The CDR3 DNA is TGTGCCAGCAGCTTGGAACCAGAAGAAGCTTTCTTT. Full variable domain (remainder filled in from reference TRBV5-6 and TRBJ1-1): DAGVTQSPTHLIKTRGQQVTLRCSPKSGHDTVSWYQQALGQGPQFIFQYYEEEERQRGNFPDRFSGHQFPNYSSELNVNALLLGDSALYLCASSLEPEEAFFGQGTRLTVV.

This chain uses TRBV19 with TRBJ2-7; no reliable D call. CDR1 and CDR2 (germline): LNHDA, SQIVND (reference sequence). The CDR3 runs to 13 residues. Trimming left V 4 bases short and J 0 bases short, with 7 bases between. CDR3 bases: TGTGCCAGTAGTAATGGTCTCTCCTACGAGCAGTACTTC. Translating it yields CASSNGLSYEQYF.